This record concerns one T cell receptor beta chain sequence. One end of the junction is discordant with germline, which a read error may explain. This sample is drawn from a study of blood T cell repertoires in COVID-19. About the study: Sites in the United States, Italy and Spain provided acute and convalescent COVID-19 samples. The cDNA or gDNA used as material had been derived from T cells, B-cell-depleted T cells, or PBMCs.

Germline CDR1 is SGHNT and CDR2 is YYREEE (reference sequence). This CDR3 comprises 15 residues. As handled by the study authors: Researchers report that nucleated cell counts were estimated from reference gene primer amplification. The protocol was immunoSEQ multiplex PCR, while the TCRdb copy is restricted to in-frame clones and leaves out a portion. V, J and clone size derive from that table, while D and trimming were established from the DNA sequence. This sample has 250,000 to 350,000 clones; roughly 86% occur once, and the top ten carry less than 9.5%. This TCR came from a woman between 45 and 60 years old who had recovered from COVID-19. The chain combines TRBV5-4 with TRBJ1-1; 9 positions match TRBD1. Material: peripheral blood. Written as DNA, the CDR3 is TGTGCCAGCAGCTTGTCACAGGGGGCGCTTAGTGAATCTTTCTTT. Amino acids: CASSLSQGALSESFF.